The 20 T cell receptor beta chains below come from one sample, sequenced in a study of T cells after posttransplantation cyclophosphamide. The assay was immunoSEQ multiplex PCR, and TCRdb's table has in-frame clones only and misses some. Of approximately 50,000 clones listed, 85% to 95% are singletons. The sequenced sample consisted of PBMCs. These receptors originate from a woman aged 25 to 39 in good health and a related stem cell transplant donor.

The rearrangement joins TRBV28 to TRBJ1-1, with 10 bases lining up with TRBD1. V lost 5 bases, J lost 10 bases, and 1 base stayed unmatched. This CDR3 is built from 11 residues. Germline V lookup: CDR1 MDHEN, CDR2 SYDVKM. CDR3 sequence reads: CASSRDRGAFF. The CDR3 bases are TGTGCCAGCAGTCGGGACAGGGGAGCTTTCTTT.

V is TRBV28 and J is TRBJ2-3; 8 bases match TRBD2. V lost 3 bases and J lost 4; bases outside the gene matches: 3. The CDR3 totals 14 residues. Germline values: CDR1 MDHEN, CDR2 SYDVKM. The CDR3 reads CASSFGRAADTQYF. The CDR3 DNA follows: TGTGCCAGCAGTTTCGGGAGGGCGGCAGATACGCAGTATTTT.

V usage is TRBV19 and J usage is TRBJ1-1; weak D call: TRBD1 (6 bases). Germline values: CDR1 LNHDA, CDR2 SQIVND (reference sequence). Between the trimmed V and J ends, which lost 7 bases and 0 bases, there was a span of 24 bases. The CDR3 spans 18 residues. CDR3 nucleotide sequence: TGTGCCAGTACCTCCTATAGGGGGGGAAAGGCCGTGAACACTGAAGCTTTCTTT. Amino acids: CASTSYRGGKAVNTEAFF.

V and J are TRBV7-9 and TRBJ1-4; D remains unclear. There are 14 residues in the CDR3. CDR1 SEHNR and CDR2 FQNEAQ come from the germline V gene (reference sequence). Trimming stripped 3 bases from V and 5 bases from J, with 10 bases between. The chain's CDR3 is CASSFRMENEKLFF. The CDR3 region has the DNA TGTGCCAGCAGCTTCCGGATGGAGAATGAAAAACTGTTTTTT.

This clone was seen once. Here the CDR3 DNA reads TGCGCCAGCAGCCAAGACAGGGCGGGTGGCTACACCTTC. The encoded protein is CASSQDRAGGYTF. This chain uses TRBV5-1 with TRBJ1-2; 7 bases match TRBD1. V gave up 4 bases and J gave up 7 bases; unmatched junction bases: 7. CDR3 size: 13 residues. Germline assignment: CDR1 SGHRS and CDR2 YFSETQ.

This sequence joins TRBV10-3 and TRBJ1-1; 12 positions agree with TRBD1. Germline V gives CDR1 ENHRY, CDR2 SYGVKD. The V gene end was trimmed by 0 bases and the J gene end by 0 bases; junction bases not matched to a gene: 5. The CDR3 is 18 residues long. DNA for the CDR3: TGTGCCATCAGTGAGTCGAGGGGGACAGGGGGCATGAACACTGAAGCTTTCTTT. Encoded protein: CAISESRGTGGMNTEAFF.

This chain connects TRBV7-2 to TRBJ2-3, with 8 positions matching TRBD2. The junction had 3 bases not matched to a gene; V was cut back by 2 bases and J by 5 bases. This CDR3 region has 14 residues. Germline V gene data show CDR1 as SGHTA and CDR2 as FQGNSA. The CDR3 bases are TGTGCCAGCAGCTTACGGGGGGGCCGAGATACGCAGTATTTT. Protein sequence: CASSLRGGRDTQYF.

The CDR3 sequence: CASSLVKGQAYEQYF. For the CDR3, the DNA is TGTGCCAGCAGCTTAGTGAAAGGACAGGCCTACGAGCAGTACTTC. The rearrangement joins TRBV7-2 to TRBJ2-7, with 7 bases fitting TRBD1. V lost 1 base, J lost 2 bases, and 5 bases stayed unmatched. Germline CDR1 and CDR2: SGHTA and FQGNSA. CDR3 length: 15 residues.

This rearrangement joins TRBV4-3 to TRBJ1-2, with TRBD1 as a possible D gene (5 bases). Trimming took 3 bases from V and 7 from J, leaving 15 bases between them. Germline values: CDR1 LGHNA, CDR2 YSLEER. There are 14 residues in the CDR3. CDR3 amino acids: CASSQIGVIGGYTF. In DNA form, the CDR3 reads TGCGCCAGCAGCCAGATAGGGGTTATAGGTGGCTACACCTTC.

The rearrangement joins TRBV4-3 to TRBJ1-1, with D unclear. Trimming stripped 0 bases from V and 0 bases from J, with 8 bases between. The CDR3 spans 15 residues. From germline, CDR1 is LGHNA and CDR2 YSLEER. The CDR3 reads CASSQEPVLNTEAFF. CDR3 DNA: TGCGCCAGCAGCCAAGAACCAGTTCTGAACACTGAAGCTTTCTTT.

The chain employs TRBV10-3 and TRBJ1-6; a weak D match, TRBD1 (6 bases). The germline V gene has CDR1 ENHRY and CDR2 SYGVKD. The CDR3 totals 15 residues. V dropped 6 bases and J dropped 9 bases, with 18 bases sitting between them. The CDR3 reads CAISERDMRTSPLHF. The CDR3 region has the DNA TGTGCCATCAGCGAAAGGGACATGAGGACTTCACCCCTCCACTTT.

CDR3 nucleotides: TGTGCCTGGAGCCGGGACAGGGGTAATTCACCCCTCCACTTT. It yields the protein CAWSRDRGNSPLHF. V gene TRBV30 combines with J gene TRBJ1-6; 10 bases align to TRBD1. The trim removed 3 bases at V and 6 bases at J, leaving 2 bases unmatched. In germline, CDR1 is GTSNPN, CDR2 SVGIG (reference sequence). CDR3 length: 14 residues.

The V gene is TRBV6-5, the J gene TRBJ2-1, with 9 bases matching TRBD2. The CDR3 length is 15 residues. V was clipped by 5 bases and J by 8 bases; unmatched bases: 10. Germline assignment: CDR1 MNHEY and CDR2 SVGAGI. The DNA of the CDR3 is TGTGCCAGCAGTACCCTCGGGCGGGGGGGCTATGAGCAGTTCTTC. It translates to CASSTLGRGGYEQFF.

The rearrangement uses TRBV6-5 and TRBJ1-6; no definite D call. Germline V gives CDR1 MNHEY, CDR2 SVGAGI. CDR3 size: 14 residues. Deletions cut 5 bases from V and 3 bases from J, with 8 bases between. The CDR3 region has the DNA TGTGCCAGCAGTACGGGGAGCTATAATTCACCCCTCCACTTT. The encoded protein is CASSTGSYNSPLHF.

This chain joins TRBV29-1 and TRBJ2-7; TRBD2 aligns across 13 bases. J gave up 7 bases and V 6 bases, and 15 bases lay outside the gene matches. This CDR3 contains 16 residues. Germline CDR1 reads SQVTM; CDR2 reads ANQGSEA. Written as DNA, the CDR3 is TGCAGCGTCCGACTAGCGGGGGGCACCCATGTGGGGGAGCAGTACTTC. It is translated as CSVRLAGGTHVGEQYF.

Only a few counts were recorded for this clone. The rearrangement links TRBV28 to TRBJ2-7; D is undetermined. Germline V lookup: CDR1 MDHEN, CDR2 SYDVKM. This CDR3 region has 14 residues. Trimming cost V 1 base and J 2 bases, with 9 bases left between them. CDR3 sequence reads: CASSLYRNTYEQYF. The CDR3 DNA reads as TGTGCCAGCAGTTTATACAGAAATACCTACGAGCAGTACTTC.

This chain connects TRBV18 to TRBJ1-1, with D uncertain. The CDR3 is 15 amino acids. The germline V gene encodes CDR1 KGHSH and CDR2 LQKENI. Deletions cut 0 bases from V and 1 base from J, with 9 bases between. The CDR3 loop reads CASSPPRGANTEAFF. The DNA for the CDR3 is TGTGCCAGCTCACCACCGCGGGGAGCGAACACTGAAGCTTTCTTT. The full variable domain, in which reference TRBV18 and TRBJ1-1 provide the parts outside the CDR3, is NAGVMQNPRHLVRRRGQEARLRCSPMKGHSHVYWYRQLPEEGLKFMVYLQKENIIDESGMPKERFSAEFPKEGPSILRIQQVVRGDSAAYFCASSPPRGANTEAFFGQGTRLTVV.

This clone occurred once. The rearrangement uses TRBV15 and TRBJ1-2; perhaps TRBD1 as D (6 bases). The V end was cut by 2 bases, the J end by 5 bases, with 18 bases between. The CDR3 length is 16 residues. Germline CDR1 LNHNV, CDR2 YYDKDF (reference sequence). In DNA form, the CDR3 reads TGTGCCACCAGCAGAACGACAGGCCAAACATCTTATGGCTACACCTTC. Protein product: CATSRTTGQTSYGYTF.

This clone was detected a few times. The CDR3 spells CASSLRTDRASYEQYF. The CDR3 DNA follows: TGCGCCAGCAGCTTAAGGACCGACAGGGCGAGTTACGAGCAGTACTTC. The chain couples TRBV5-1 to TRBJ2-7; TRBD1 aligns across 7 bases. CDR3 length equals 16 residues. Trimming at V came to 2 bases and at J to 4 bases, leaving 12 bases not matched to a gene. CDR1 SGHRS and CDR2 YFSETQ come from the germline V gene.

V gene TRBV9 combines with J gene TRBJ1-1; 10 nucleotides align to TRBD1. CDR3 length equals 14 residues. Per the germline V gene, CDR1 is SGDLS and CDR2 is YYNGEE. With 4 bases clipped from V and 4 bases from J, the junction kept 4 bases outside the gene matches. Written as DNA, the CDR3 is TGTGCCAGCAGCACCGACAGGGGGCTCACTGAAGCTTTCTTT. Amino acids: CASSTDRGLTEAFF.